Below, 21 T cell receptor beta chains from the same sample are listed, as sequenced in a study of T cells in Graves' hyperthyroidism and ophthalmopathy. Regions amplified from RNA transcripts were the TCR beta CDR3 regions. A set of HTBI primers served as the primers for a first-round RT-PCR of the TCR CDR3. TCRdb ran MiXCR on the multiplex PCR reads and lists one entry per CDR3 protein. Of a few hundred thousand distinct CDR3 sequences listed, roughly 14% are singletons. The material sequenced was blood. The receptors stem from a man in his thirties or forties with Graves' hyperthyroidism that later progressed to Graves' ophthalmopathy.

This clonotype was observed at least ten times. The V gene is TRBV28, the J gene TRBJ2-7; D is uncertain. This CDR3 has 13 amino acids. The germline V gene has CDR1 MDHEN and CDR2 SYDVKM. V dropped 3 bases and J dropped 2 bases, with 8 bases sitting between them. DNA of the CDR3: TGTGCCAGCAGTTTTGTCGGGCCCTACGAGCAGTACTTC. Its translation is CASSFVGPYEQYF.

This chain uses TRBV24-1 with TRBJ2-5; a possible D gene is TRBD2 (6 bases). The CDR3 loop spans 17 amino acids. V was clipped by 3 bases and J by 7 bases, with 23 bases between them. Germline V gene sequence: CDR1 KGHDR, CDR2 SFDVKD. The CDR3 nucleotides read TGTGCCACCAGTGATGCCCCCGGACGTACGTCCGGGGGGACCCAGTACTTC. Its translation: CATSDAPGRTSGGTQYF.

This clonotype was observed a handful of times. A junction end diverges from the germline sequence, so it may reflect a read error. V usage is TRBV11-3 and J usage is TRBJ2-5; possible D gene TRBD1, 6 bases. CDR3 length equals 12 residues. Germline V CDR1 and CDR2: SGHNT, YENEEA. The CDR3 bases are TGTGCCAGCAGCTCAAGTGGGACACCTTCCCACTTC. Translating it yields CASSSSGTPSHF.

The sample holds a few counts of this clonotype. The CDR3 coding sequence is TGTGCCAGCAGCTTCAGGGTGGGGGACTACGAGCAGTACTTC. Translated: CASSFRVGDYEQYF. J is TRBJ2-7 and V is TRBV5-5; D is tentatively TRBD1 or TRBD2 (5 bases each). Trimming took off 2 bases at V and 3 bases at J, with 12 bases between the two ends. Germline CDR1 and CDR2: SGHKS and YYEKEE (reference sequence). CDR3 length: 14 amino acids.

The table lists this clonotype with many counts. The CDR3 region is CASSFGGSNEQFF. The CDR3 DNA is TGTGCCAGCAGTTTCGGGGGGAGCAATGAGCAGTTCTTC. The chain couples TRBV28 to TRBJ2-1, with 7 bases identical to TRBD2. The CDR3 totals 13 residues. With V trimmed by 3 bases and J by 6 bases, 2 bases remained unmatched. Looked up from germline, CDR1 is MDHEN and CDR2 is SYDVKM.

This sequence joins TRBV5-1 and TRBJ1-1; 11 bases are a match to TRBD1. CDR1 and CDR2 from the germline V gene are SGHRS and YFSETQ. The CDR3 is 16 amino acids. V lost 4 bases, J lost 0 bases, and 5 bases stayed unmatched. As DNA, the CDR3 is TGCGCCAGCAGCCAGGGACAGGGGGGCCTGAACACTGAAGCTTTCTTT. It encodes CASSQGQGGLNTEAFF.

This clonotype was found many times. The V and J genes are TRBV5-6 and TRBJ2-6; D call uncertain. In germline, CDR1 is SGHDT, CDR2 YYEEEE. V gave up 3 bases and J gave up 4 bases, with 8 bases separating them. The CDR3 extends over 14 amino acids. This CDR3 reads CASSWSTGANVLTF. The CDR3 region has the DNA TGTGCCAGCAGCTGGAGTACGGGGGCCAACGTCCTGACTTTC.

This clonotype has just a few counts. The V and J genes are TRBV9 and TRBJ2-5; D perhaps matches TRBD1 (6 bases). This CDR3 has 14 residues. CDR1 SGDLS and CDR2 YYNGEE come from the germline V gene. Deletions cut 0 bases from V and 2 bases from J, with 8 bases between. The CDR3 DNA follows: TGTGCCAGCAGCGTAGATACAGGGCAAGAGACCCAGTACTTC. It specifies CASSVDTGQETQYF.

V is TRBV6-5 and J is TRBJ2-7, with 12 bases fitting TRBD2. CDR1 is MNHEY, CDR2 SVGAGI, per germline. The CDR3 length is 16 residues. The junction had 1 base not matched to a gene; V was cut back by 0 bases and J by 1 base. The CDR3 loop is CASSYSLAGGSYEQYF. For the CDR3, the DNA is TGTGCCAGCAGTTACTCTCTAGCGGGGGGGTCCTACGAGCAGTACTTC.

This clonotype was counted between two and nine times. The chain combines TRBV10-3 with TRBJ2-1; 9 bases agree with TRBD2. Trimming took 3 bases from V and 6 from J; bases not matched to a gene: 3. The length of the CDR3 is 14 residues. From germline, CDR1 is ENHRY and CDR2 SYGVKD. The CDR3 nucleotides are TGTGCCATCAGTGAAAGGCGGGGGGGCAATGAGCAGTTCTTC. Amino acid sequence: CAISERRGGNEQFF.

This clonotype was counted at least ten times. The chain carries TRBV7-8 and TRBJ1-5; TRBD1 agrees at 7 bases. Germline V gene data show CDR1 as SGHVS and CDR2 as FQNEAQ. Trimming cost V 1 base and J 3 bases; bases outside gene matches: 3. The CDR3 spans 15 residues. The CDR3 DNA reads TGTGCCAGCAGCTTAGACAGGGGCCTCAATCAGCCCCAGCATTTT. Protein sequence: CASSLDRGLNQPQHF.

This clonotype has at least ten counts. CDR3 residues: CASSPATGLNTEAFF. The CDR3 coding sequence is TGTGCCAGCAGTCCCGCGACAGGGTTGAACACTGAAGCTTTCTTT. V usage is TRBV28 and J usage is TRBJ1-1, with TRBD1 matching over 7 bases. The V segment lost 5 bases and the J segment 0 bases; nucleotides outside the gene matches: 6. CDR1 is MDHEN, CDR2 SYDVKM, per germline. The CDR3 totals 15 residues.

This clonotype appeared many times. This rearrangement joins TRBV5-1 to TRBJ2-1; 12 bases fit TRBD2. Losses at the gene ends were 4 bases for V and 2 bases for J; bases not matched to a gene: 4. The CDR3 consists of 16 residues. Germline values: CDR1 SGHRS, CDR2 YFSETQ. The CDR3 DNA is TGCGCCAGCAGCCCGCGACTAGCGGGAGCCTACAATGAGCAGTTCTTC. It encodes CASSPRLAGAYNEQFF. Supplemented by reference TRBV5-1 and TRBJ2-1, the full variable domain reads KAGVTQTPRYLIKTRGQQVTLSCSPISGHRSVSWYQQTPGQGLQFLFEYFSETQRNKGNFPGRFSGRQFSNSRSEMNVSTLELGDSALYLCASSPRLAGAYNEQFFGPGTRLTVL.

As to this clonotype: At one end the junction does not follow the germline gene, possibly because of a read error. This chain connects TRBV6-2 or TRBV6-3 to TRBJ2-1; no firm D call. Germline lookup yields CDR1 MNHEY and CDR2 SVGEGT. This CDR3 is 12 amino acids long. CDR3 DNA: TGTGCCAGCAGTTCACGCTACGATGAGCAGTTCTTC. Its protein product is CASSSRYDEQFF.

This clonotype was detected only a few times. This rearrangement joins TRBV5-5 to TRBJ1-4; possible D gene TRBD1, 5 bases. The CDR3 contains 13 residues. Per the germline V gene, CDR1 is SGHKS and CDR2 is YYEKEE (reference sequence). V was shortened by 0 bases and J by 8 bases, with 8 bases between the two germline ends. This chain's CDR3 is CASSLVWTEKLFF. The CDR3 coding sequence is TGTGCCAGCAGCTTGGTATGGACAGAAAAACTGTTTTTT.

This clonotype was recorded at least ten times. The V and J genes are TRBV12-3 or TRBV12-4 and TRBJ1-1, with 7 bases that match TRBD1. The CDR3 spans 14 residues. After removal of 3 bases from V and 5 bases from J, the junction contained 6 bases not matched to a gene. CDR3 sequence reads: CASSFGPGGTEAFF. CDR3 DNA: TGTGCCAGCAGTTTTGGGCCAGGGGGTACTGAAGCTTTCTTT.

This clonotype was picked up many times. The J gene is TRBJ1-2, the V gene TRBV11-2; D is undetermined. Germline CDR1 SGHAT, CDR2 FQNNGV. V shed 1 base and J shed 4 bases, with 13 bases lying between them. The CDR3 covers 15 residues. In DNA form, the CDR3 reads TGTGCCAGCAGCTTAGGCCTCGCGGGAGTCTATGGCTACACCTTC. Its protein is CASSLGLAGVYGYTF.

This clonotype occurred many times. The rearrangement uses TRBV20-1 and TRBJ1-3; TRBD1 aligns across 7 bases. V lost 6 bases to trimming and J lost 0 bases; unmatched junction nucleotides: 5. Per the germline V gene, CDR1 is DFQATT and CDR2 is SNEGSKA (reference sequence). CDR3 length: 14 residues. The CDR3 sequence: CSARGQTSGNTIYF. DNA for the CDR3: TGCAGTGCGAGGGGACAGACCTCTGGAAACACCATATATTTT.

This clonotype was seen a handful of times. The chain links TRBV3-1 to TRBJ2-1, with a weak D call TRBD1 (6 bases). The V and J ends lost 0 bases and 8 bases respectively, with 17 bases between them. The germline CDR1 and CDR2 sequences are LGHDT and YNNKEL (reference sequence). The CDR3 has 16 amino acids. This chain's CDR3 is CASSQDIGQGWDEQFF. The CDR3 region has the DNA TGTGCCAGCAGCCAAGATATAGGGCAGGGGTGGGATGAGCAGTTCTTC.

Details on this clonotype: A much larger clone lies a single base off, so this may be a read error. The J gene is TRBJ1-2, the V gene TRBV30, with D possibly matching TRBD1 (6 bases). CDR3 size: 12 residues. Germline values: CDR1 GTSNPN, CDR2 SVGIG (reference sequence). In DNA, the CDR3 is TGTGCCTGGGGAGACAGGTATTATGGCTGCACCTTC. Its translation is CAWGDRYYGCTF.

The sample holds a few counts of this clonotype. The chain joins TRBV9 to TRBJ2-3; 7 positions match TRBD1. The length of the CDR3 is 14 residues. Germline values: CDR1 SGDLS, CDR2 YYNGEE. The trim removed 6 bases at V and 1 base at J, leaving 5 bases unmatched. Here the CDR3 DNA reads TGTGCCAGCACCACAGGGGTGGGCACAGATACGCAGTATTTT. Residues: CASTTGVGTDTQYF.